This T cell receptor (beta chain) came from a study of OX40 agonist ivuxolimab in advanced cancers. Turning to the study itself: Dose-escalation patients' cancers were hepatocellular carcinoma, melanoma, renal cell or head and neck cancer.

V gave up 0 bases and J gave up 12 bases; unmatched junction bases: 7. The length of the CDR3 is 14 residues. CDR1 SGHTA and CDR2 FQGNSA come from the germline V gene. Points from the study as a whole: Certain nonresponders additionally had low normalized T-cell clonal expansion.

Only in-frame clones appear in the TCRdb table, and some are missing; sequencing was by immunoSEQ multiplex PCR. The table has fewer than 30,000 clones, around 87% seen once. In its sample, this clone was seen once. The antigen is unknown. The sequencing here drew on CD4+ or CD8+ T cells sorted from blood, taken in a trial of the OX40 agonist ivuxolimab. This sequence was found in an adult with an advanced solid tumor such as melanoma, head and neck, liver or kidney cancer. The gene calls are TRBV7-2 and TRBJ2-1; TRBD1 agrees at 8 bases. CDR3 DNA: TGTGCCAGCAGCTTAGCTGGCGGGACAGGTGTGCAGTTCTTC. It is translated as CASSLAGGTGVQFF.